This T cell receptor beta chain was retrieved from a study of T cells in narcolepsy. General observations from the study: Some memory CD4+ repertoires had no autoreactive clone sequences. Autoreactive HCRT-specific and TRIB2-specific clonotypes were marked in same-patient CSF-versus-blood CD4+ comparisons. Reportedly, autoreactive clonotypes were serially detected in patients' blood but not controls'.

This clone was observed a handful of times. Its antigen is unknown. Produced via immunoSEQ multiplex PCR; TCRdb's table is partial and in-frame only. The sample contains fewer than 30,000 clones, 85% to 90% of which appear only once. Germline V gives CDR1 LNHDA, CDR2 SQIVND (reference sequence). Trimming took 3 bases from V and 7 from J, leaving 16 bases between them. The CDR3 has 15 residues. The sequenced sample consisted of CD45RA- memory CD4+ T cells from PBMCs. This receptor was taken from a human donor with narcolepsy. The chain uses TRBV19 and TRBJ2-1; D is possibly TRBD2 (6 bases). CDR3 nucleotides: TGTGCCAGTAGTATGGTCTCAGGGACTGGGAATGAGCAGTTCTTC. Protein product: CASSMVSGTGNEQFF.